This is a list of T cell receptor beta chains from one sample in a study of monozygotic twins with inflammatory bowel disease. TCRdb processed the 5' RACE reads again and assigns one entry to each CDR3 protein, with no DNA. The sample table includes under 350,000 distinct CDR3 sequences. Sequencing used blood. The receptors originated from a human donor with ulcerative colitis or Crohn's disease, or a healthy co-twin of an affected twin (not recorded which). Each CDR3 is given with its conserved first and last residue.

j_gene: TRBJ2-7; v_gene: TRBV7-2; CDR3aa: CASSLRTSQYEQYF
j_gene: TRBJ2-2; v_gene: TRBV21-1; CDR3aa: CASSNDRGNTGELFF
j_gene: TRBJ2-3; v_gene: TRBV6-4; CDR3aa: CASREVAYNTDTQYF
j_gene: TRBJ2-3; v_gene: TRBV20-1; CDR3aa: CSARHRDPGTDTQYF
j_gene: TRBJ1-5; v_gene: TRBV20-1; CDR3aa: CSARVFGQNSNQPQHF
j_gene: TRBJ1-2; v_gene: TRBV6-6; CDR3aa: CASSQDRLYGYTF
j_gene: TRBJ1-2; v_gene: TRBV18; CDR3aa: CASSPIQYYGYTF
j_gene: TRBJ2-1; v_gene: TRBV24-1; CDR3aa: CATSDPGLNEQFF
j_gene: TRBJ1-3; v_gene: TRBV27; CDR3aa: CASSLSGTFSGNTIYF
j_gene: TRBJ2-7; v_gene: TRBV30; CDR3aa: CAWATGDEQYF
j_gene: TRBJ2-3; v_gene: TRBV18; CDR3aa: CASSTQGATDTQYF
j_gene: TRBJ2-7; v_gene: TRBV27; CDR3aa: CASSGDRLIEQYF
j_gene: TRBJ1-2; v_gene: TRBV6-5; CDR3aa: CASSYLSGGNGGYTF
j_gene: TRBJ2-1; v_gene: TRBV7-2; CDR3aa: CASSLRLAGDYEQFF
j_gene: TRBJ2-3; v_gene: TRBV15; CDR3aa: CATSKLDGTDTQYF
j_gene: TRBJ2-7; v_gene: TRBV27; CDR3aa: CASSGGDSGHVEQYF
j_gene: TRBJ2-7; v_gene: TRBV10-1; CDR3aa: CASSEGQGAYEQYF
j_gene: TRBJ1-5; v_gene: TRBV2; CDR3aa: CASSEAPRGNQPQHF
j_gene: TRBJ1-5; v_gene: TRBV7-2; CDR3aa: CASSTYFRGNQPQHF
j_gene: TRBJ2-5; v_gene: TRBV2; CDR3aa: CASIWYQETQYF
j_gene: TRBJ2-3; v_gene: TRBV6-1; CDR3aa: CASRGRDKGTDTQYF